A single TCR beta chain is shown here with its context. Its target is not known. This PCR relied on a set of 60 Vbeta primers and 13 Jbeta primers. Some clones are missing from TCRdb's copy, which holds only in-frame ones; the method was immunoSEQ multiplex PCR. Of 100,000 to 150,000 clones listed, over 70% are singletons. The sample comes from a study of cytomegalovirus exposure and HLA in healthy donors. Trimming left V 2 bases short and J 4 bases short, with 4 bases between. This CDR3 contains 12 residues. Looked up from germline, CDR1 is KGHSH and CDR2 is LQKENI. The study, taken as a whole, reports: A prior analysis recorded that most TCR beta V segments were productive about 87% or about 30% of the time.

The J gene is TRBJ2-3, the V gene TRBV18; D is ambiguous. Specimen: PBMCs. The receptor was derived from a female donor in good health and CMV-seronegative. CDR3 bases: TGTGCCAGCTCACCATATCCAGATACGCAGTATTTT. Its protein is CASSPYPDTQYF.